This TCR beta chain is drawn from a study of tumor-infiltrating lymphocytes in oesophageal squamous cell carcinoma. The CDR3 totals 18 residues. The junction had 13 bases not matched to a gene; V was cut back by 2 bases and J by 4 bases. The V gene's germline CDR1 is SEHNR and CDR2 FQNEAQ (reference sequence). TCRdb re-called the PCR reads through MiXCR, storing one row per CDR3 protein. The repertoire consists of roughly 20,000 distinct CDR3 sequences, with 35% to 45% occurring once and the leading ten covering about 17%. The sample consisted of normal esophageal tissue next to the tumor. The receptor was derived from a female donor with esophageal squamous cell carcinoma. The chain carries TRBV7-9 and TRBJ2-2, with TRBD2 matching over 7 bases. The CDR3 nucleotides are TGTGCCAGCAGCTTAAAGGGAGGGATCGACAGTGCCACCGGGGAGCTGTTTTTT. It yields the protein CASSLKGGIDSATGELFF.